Sequencing of this T cell receptor (beta chain) was carried out in a study of cytomegalovirus exposure and HLA in healthy donors. Overall study: From donors who were HLA-typed, an early data release held about 85 million unique TCRs. Study-level findings and limits: Later analysis demonstrated an association between a missense DCLRE1C variant and TCR beta V- and J-gene trimming. Most likely, a cluster of highly shared sequence variants arose as a sequencing artifact.

The CDR3 extends over 14 amino acids. Germline CDR1 is KGHSY and CDR2 is FQNENV. Trimming removed 4 bases from V and 7 bases from J; junction bases left unmatched: 9. Though nominally healthy at sampling, donors likely had unrecorded immune exposures. PCR used 60 Vbeta primers and 13 Jbeta primers. Libraries were prepared by immunoSEQ multiplex PCR; TCRdb keeps only in-frame clonotypes and omits some of them. The sample records 80,000 or so clones, approximately 71% being singletons. Worth noting for this clone: The antigen is not known.

The chain combines TRBV16 with TRBJ1-2; TRBD1 matches at 7 bases. Sequencing input: PBMCs. The receptor's source is a woman between 35 and 50 years old in good health and CMV-seronegative. In nucleotides, the CDR3 is TGTGCCAGCAGCCCCCAGAGGGGGCCCTGTGGCTACACCTTC. Translated, it gives CASSPQRGPCGYTF.